One and the same sample provided the 7 T cell receptor beta chains below, sequenced in a study of T cells in Graves' hyperthyroidism and ophthalmopathy. Amplified regions were TCR beta CDR3 sequences from RNA transcripts. Primed by the HTBI set, a first-round RT-PCR was run on the TCR CDR3. TCRdb used MiXCR to reprocess the multiplex PCR reads, holding one entry per CDR3 protein. The sample includes around 34,000 distinct CDR3 sequences, roughly half of them seen just once. The sample consisted of blood. These receptors originate from a woman in her thirties or forties with Graves' ophthalmopathy.

The J gene is TRBJ1-3, the V gene TRBV5-1, with 9 nucleotides matching TRBD1. CDR1 and CDR2 from the germline V gene are SGHRS and YFSETQ. The CDR3 has 15 residues. V dropped 5 bases and J dropped 6; count of bases not matched to a gene: 9. The CDR3 loop reads CASRSTGGLENTIYF. CDR3 nucleotide sequence: TGCGCCAGCAGGTCAACAGGGGGCCTCGAAAACACCATATATTTT.

This clonotype has more than one count but fewer than ten. CDR3 in DNA: TGTGCCAGCAGCTCCATACTCGCAGATACGCAGTATTTT. Its protein product is CASSSILADTQYF. This chain connects TRBV7-6 to TRBJ2-3; the D is unclear. The CDR3 spans 13 residues. The V and J ends lost 4 bases and 4 bases respectively, with 9 bases between them. Germline V gene data show CDR1 as SGHVS and CDR2 as FNYEAQ.

The sample holds many counts of this clonotype. The chain couples TRBV27 to TRBJ2-7, with 10 nucleotides matching TRBD2. The V gene's germline CDR1 is MNHEY and CDR2 SMNVEV (reference sequence). The trim removed 6 bases at V and 7 bases at J, leaving 9 bases unmatched. The CDR3 is 14 residues long. This chain's CDR3 is CASRIAGGSFEQYF. Here the CDR3 DNA reads TGTGCCAGCAGAATAGCGGGGGGTTCATTTGAGCAGTACTTC.

This clonotype was observed many times. This chain links TRBV19 with TRBJ2-2; TRBD1 agrees at 9 bases. This CDR3 comprises 15 residues. J lost 1 base, V lost 6 bases, and 3 bases had no gene match. CDR1 is LNHDA, CDR2 SQIVND, per germline (reference sequence). CDR3 in DNA: TGTGCCAGTAGCCCGGGACAGGGGAACACCGGGGAGCTGTTTTTT. It yields the protein CASSPGQGNTGELFF.

V gene TRBV10-2 combines with J gene TRBJ2-4; TRBD1 might be the D (6 bases). From germline, CDR1 is WSHSY and CDR2 SAAADI. The CDR3 is 14 amino acids. Trimming removed 2 bases from V and 7 bases from J, with 12 bases in between. The DNA for the CDR3 is TGCGCCAGCAGTGAGGGGACAAGTCGGAACATTCAGTACTTC. Protein product: CASSEGTSRNIQYF.

The rearrangement joins TRBV20-1 to TRBJ2-3, with D possibly TRBD2 on 6 matching bases. The CDR3 contains 16 residues. Germline CDR1 DFQATT, CDR2 SNEGSKA (reference sequence). V was trimmed by 6 bases and J by 0 bases, leaving 19 bases between them. CDR3 coding DNA: TGCAGTGCGCGCTCGGGGGAGACTCCTAGCACAGATACGCAGTATTTT. This sequence encodes CSARSGETPSTDTQYF.

This clonotype was seen ten or more times. This CDR3 reads CASSLGGVEYSEAFF. CDR3 coding DNA: TGTGCCAGCAGCTTGGGCGGGGTTGAGTATTCTGAAGCTTTCTTT. This chain links TRBV5-4 with TRBJ1-1; no reliable D call. The V gene's germline CDR1 is SGHNT and CDR2 YYREEE (reference sequence). The length of the CDR3 is 15 residues. V lost 0 bases to trimming and J lost 6 bases, with 15 bases between them.